This T cell receptor beta chain was identified in a study of blood T cell repertoires in COVID-19. Looking at the study overall: Collection of acute and convalescent COVID-19 samples took place in the United States, Italy and Spain. Sources were T cells, B-cell-depleted T cells, or PBMCs; the material itself was cDNA or gDNA.

Original handling: The authors estimated nucleated cell counts from reference gene primer amplification. Repertoires were generated with immunoSEQ multiplex PCR, while TCRdb's copy carries only in-frame clones and drops some. V, J and clone size derive from that table, while D and trimming were established from the DNA sequence. Counted here are 77,000 or so clones, about 90% occurring once; the ten biggest clones make up under 6%. Deletions cut 3 bases from V and 4 bases from J, with 7 bases between. The CDR3 loop spans 12 amino acids. Sequencing was done on a sample of peripheral blood. The source is a man aged 50-60 years with active COVID-19. The gene calls are TRBV12-3 or TRBV12-4 and TRBJ2-7, with D tentatively TRBD1 (5 bases). CDR3 in DNA: TGTGCCAGCAGTTTTGGGGCGTACGAGCAGTACTTC. This sequence encodes CASSFGAYEQYF.